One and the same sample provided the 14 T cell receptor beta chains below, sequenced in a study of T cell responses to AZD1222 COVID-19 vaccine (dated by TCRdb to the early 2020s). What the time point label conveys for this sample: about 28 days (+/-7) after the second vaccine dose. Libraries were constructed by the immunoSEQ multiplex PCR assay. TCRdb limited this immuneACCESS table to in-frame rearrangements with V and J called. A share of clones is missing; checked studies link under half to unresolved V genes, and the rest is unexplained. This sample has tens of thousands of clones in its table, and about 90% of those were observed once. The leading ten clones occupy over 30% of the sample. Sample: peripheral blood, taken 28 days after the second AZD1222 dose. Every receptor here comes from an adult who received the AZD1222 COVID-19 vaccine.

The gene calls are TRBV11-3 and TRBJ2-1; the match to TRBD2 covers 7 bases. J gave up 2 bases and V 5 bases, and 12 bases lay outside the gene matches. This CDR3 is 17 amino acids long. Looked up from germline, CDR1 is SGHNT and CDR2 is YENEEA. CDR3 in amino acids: CASSPGLAADTYNEQFF. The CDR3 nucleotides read TGTGCCAGCAGCCCCGGCCTAGCGGCGGATACCTACAATGAGCAGTTCTTC.

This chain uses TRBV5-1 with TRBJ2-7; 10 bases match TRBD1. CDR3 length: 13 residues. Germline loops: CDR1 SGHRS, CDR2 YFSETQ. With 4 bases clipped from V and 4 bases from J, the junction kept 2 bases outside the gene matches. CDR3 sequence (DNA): TGCGCCAGCAGCCGGGACAGGGGTTACGAGCAGTACTTC. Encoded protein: CASSRDRGYEQYF.

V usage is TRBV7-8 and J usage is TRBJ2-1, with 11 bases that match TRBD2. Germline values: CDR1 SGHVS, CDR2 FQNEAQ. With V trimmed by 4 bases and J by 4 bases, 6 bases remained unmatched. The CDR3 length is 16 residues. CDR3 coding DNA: TGTGCCAGCAGCTCCTCCGGGACTAGCGGATACAATGAGCAGTTCTTC. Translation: CASSSSGTSGYNEQFF. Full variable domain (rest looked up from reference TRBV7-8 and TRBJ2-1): GAGVSQSPRYKVAKRGQDVALRCDPISGHVSLFWYQQALGQGPEFLTYFQNEAQLDKSGLPSDRFFAERPEGSVSTLKIQRTQQEDSAVYLCASSSSGTSGYNEQFFGPGTRLTVL.

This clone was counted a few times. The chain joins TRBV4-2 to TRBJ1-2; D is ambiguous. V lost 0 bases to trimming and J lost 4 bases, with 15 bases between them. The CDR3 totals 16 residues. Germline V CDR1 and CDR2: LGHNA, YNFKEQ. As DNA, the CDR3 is TGTGCCAGCAGCCAAGATAAAGGGTTAACTGGCTATGGCTACACCTTC. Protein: CASSQDKGLTGYGYTF.

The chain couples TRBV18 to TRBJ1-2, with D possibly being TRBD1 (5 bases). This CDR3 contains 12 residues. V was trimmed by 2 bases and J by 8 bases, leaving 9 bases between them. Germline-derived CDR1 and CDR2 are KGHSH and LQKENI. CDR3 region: CASSPGRDGYTF. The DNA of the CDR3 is TGTGCCAGCTCACCAGGCCGGGACGGCTACACCTTC.

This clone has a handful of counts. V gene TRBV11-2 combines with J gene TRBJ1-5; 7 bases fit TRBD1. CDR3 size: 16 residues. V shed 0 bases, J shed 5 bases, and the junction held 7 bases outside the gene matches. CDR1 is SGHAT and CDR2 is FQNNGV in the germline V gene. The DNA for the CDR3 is TGTGCCAGCAGCTTAGACTGGATAGGACAGGATCAGCCCCAGCATTTT. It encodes CASSLDWIGQDQPQHF.

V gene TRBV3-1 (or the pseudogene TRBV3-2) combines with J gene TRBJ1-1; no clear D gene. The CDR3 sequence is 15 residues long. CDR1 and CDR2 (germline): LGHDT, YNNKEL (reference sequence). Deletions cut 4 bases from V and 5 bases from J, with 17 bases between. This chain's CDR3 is CASSPDRVMRTEAFF. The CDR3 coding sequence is TGTGCCAGCAGCCCCGATCGCGTAATGAGGACTGAAGCTTTCTTT.

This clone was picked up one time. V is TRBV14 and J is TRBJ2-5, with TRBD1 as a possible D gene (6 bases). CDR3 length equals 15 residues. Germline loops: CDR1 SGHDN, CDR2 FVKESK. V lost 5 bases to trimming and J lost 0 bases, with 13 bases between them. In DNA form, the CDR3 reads TGTGCCAGCAGCTTTACAGGGTTTTACCAAGAGACCCAGTACTTC. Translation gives CASSFTGFYQETQYF.

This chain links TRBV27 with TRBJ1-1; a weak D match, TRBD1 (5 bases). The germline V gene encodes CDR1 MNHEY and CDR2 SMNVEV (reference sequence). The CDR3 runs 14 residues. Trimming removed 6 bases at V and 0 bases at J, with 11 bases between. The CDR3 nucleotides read TGTGCCAGCAGATTGACAGCTATGAACACTGAAGCTTTCTTT. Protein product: CASRLTAMNTEAFF.

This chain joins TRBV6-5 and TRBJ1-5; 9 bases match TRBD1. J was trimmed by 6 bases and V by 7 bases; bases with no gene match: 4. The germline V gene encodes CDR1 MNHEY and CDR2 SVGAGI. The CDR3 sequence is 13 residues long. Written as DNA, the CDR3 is TGTGCCAGCACTACAGGGGGCATTCAGCCCCAGCATTTT. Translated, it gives CASTTGGIQPQHF.

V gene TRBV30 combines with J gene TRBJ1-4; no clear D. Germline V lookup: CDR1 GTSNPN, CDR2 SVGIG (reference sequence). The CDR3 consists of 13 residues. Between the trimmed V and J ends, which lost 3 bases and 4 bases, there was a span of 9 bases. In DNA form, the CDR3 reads TGTGCCTGGAGCGCAGCGTTTAATGAAAAACTGTTTTTT. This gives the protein CAWSAAFNEKLFF.

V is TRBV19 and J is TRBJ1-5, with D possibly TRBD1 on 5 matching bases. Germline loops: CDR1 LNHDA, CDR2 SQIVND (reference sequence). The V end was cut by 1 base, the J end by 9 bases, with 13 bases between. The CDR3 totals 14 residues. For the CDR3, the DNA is TGTGCCAGTAGTATAGGAAGGGACCTCGCGCCCCAGCATTTT. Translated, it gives CASSIGRDLAPQHF.

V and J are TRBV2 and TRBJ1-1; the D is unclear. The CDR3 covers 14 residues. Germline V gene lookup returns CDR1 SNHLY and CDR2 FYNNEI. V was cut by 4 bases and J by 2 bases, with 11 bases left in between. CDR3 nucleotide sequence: TGTGCCAGCAGTGTTTTTGAGAGAAACACTGAAGCTTTCTTT. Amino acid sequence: CASSVFERNTEAFF.

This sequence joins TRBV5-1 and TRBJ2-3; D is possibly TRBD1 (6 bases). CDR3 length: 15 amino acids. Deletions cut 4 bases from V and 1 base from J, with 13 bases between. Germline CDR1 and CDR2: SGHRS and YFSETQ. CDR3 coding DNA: TGCGCCAGCAGCGGGACACAACCTCGCACAGATACGCAGTATTTT. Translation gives CASSGTQPRTDTQYF.